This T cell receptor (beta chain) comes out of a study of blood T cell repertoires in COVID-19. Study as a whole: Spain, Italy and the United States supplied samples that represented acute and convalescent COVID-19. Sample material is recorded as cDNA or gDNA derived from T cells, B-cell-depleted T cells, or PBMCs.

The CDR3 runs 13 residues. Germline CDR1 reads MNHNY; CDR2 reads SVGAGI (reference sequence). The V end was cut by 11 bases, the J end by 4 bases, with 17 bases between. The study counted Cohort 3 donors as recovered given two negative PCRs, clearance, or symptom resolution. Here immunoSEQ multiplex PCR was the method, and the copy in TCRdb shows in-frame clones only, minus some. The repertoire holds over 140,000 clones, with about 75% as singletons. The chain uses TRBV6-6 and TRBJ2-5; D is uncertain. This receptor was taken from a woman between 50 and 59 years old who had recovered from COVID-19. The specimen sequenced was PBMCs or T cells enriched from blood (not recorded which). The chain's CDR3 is CAPKPRSGETQYF. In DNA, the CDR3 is TGTGCCCCCAAGCCCAGGTCTGGAGAGACCCAGTACTTC.